The T cell receptor beta chain under discussion was sequenced for a study of human T cells and chemical hapten exposure. This clonotype was found a few times. TCRdb reprocessed the RACE reads with MiXCR, giving one entry per CDR3 protein. Counted here are 75,000 to 100,000 distinct CDR3 sequences, around 8.8% occurring once; the ten biggest clones make up 2.9%. V was shortened by 1 base and J by 3 bases, with 10 bases between the two germline ends. Germline V lookup: CDR1 SQVTM, CDR2 ANQGSEA. There are 14 residues in the CDR3. Noted time point: healthy volunteer bleed at 2 weeks. Whole blood, unfractionated, served as the material for total RNA extraction.

This sequence joins TRBV29-1 and TRBJ2-1, with D tentatively TRBD2 (7 bases). The source material was whole blood. The TCR was taken from a female donor in good health. Some clones in this sample may be carry-over from other donors' samples. CDR3 sequence reads: CSVEARGGYNEQFF. CDR3 nucleotides: TGCAGCGTTGAAGCGAGGGGGGGCTACAATGAGCAGTTCTTC.